What follows are 23 T cell receptor beta chains derived from one specimen sequenced in a study of beta chain features in type 1 diabetes. Every isolated RNA sample was fully reverse transcribed, so sequencing captured expressed TCRB transcripts. Clones were sequenced by immunoSEQ multiplex PCR, and TCRdb holds only the in-frame ones, with some missing. The sample has 450,000 or so clones, about an eighth seen once. Sequenced input: naive CD4+ T cells from blood. The receptors shown here come from a woman between 18 and 29 years old in good health.

This clone was seen only once. The V call is TRBV5-6, the J call TRBJ2-1, with TRBD2 matching over 12 bases. Germline CDR1 SGHDT, CDR2 YYEEEE. The CDR3 has 14 residues. Trimming removed 5 bases from V and 8 bases from J; junction bases left unmatched: 5. CDR3 amino acids: CASRLAGGFDEQFF. Written as DNA, the CDR3 is TGTGCCAGCAGACTAGCGGGAGGCTTCGATGAGCAGTTCTTC.

This rearrangement joins TRBV27 to TRBJ2-4; D might be TRBD1 (5 bases). The CDR3 spans 13 residues. With 7 bases removed from V and 0 bases from J, the gap between germline ends came to 7 bases. Germline V gives CDR1 MNHEY, CDR2 SMNVEV (reference sequence). CDR3: CASMGLAKNIQYF. In DNA form, the CDR3 reads TGTGCCAGCATGGGGCTAGCCAAAAACATTCAGTACTTC.

The gene calls are TRBV11-3 and TRBJ2-3; TRBD2 matches 9 bases. Germline trimming cut 4 bases from V and 2 bases from J; bases unmatched to any gene: 1. Germline V gives CDR1 SGHNT, CDR2 YENEEA. The CDR3 runs 14 residues. The CDR3 bases are TGTGCCAGCAGCTCTAGCGGGACCACAGATACGCAGTATTTT. Encoded protein: CASSSSGTTDTQYF.

J is TRBJ2-2 and V is TRBV5-1; 9 bases are shared with TRBD2. CDR1 SGHRS and CDR2 YFSETQ come from the germline V gene. J was trimmed by 5 bases and V by 1 base; bases with no gene match: 3. The CDR3 spans 15 residues. CDR3 nucleotide sequence: TGCGCCAGCAGCTTGCCTAGCGGGACTACCGGGGAGCTGTTTTTT. Translating gives CASSLPSGTTGELFF.

This clone was seen only a few times. The chain combines TRBV7-3 with TRBJ1-1, with D maybe TRBD1 (5 bases). CDR3 length equals 15 residues. V lost 5 bases, J lost 1 base, and 14 bases lay in between. Germline CDR1 and CDR2: SGHTA and FQGTGA. As DNA, the CDR3 is TGTGCCAGCAGCCAAGAAGGGGCTGCGAACACTGAAGCTTTCTTT. Protein: CASSQEGAANTEAFF.

The rearrangement links TRBV7-9 to TRBJ1-2; D call uncertain. Trimming shortened V by 5 bases and J by 3 bases, and 13 bases separated the two germline ends. The germline V gene has CDR1 SEHNR and CDR2 FQNEAQ (reference sequence). CDR3 length: 14 amino acids. The CDR3 is CASSPPRSHYGYTF. CDR3 bases: TGTGCCAGCAGCCCACCCAGGTCCCACTATGGCTACACCTTC. The entire variable domain, with the rest obtained from reference TRBV7-9 and TRBJ1-2, is as follows: DTGVSQNPRHKITKRGQNVTFRCDPISEHNRLYWYRQTLGQGPEFLTYFQNEAQLEKSRLLSDRFSAERPKGSFSTLEIQRTEQGDSAMYLCASSPPRSHYGYTFGSGTRLTVV.

This clone was found a few times. CDR3 nucleotides: TGCAGCGTTTCCGGGGGCCGCTACGAGCAGTACTTC. It yields the protein CSVSGGRYEQYF. This chain links TRBV29-1 with TRBJ2-7, with D possibly called TRBD1 or TRBD2 (6 bases each). The CDR3 covers 12 residues. V lost 5 bases, J lost 3 bases, and 11 bases lay in between. The germline V gene has CDR1 SQVTM and CDR2 ANQGSEA.

This clone has only a few counts. CDR3 in DNA: TGCAGCGTTGGGGATCTCACAGATACGCAGTATTTT. Translation: CSVGDLTDTQYF. The chain combines TRBV29-1 with TRBJ2-3, with unresolved D. Germline loops: CDR1 SQVTM, CDR2 ANQGSEA. V was shortened by 4 bases and J by 2 bases, with 7 bases between the two germline ends. The CDR3 loop spans 12 amino acids.

In its sample, this clone was seen a few times. The genes are TRBV4-2 and TRBJ1-2; 8 bases match TRBD1. Germline-derived CDR1 and CDR2 are LGHNA and YNFKEQ. The CDR3 sequence is 15 residues long. V shed 0 bases and J 7 bases; nucleotides not matched to a gene: 7. CDR3 in DNA: TGTGCCAGCAGCCAAGATTACTGGCAGGGGGCTGGCTACACCTTC. It encodes CASSQDYWQGAGYTF.

The rearrangement links TRBV5-4 to TRBJ2-1; D is perhaps TRBD1 or TRBD2 (6 bases each). CDR3 length equals 16 residues. Trimming pared 5 bases from V and 1 base from J, leaving 16 bases between. Germline CDR1 and CDR2: SGHNT and YYREEE (reference sequence). The CDR3 sequence is CASREGVADSYNEQFF. CDR3 coding DNA: TGTGCCAGCAGGGAGGGGGTAGCGGATTCCTACAATGAGCAGTTCTTC.

This clone was seen a handful of times. The chain employs TRBV25-1 and TRBJ1-2; 9 bases map to TRBD1. From germline, CDR1 is MGHDK and CDR2 SYGVNS. The CDR3 totals 14 residues. The J segment lost 10 bases and the V segment lost 7 bases, leaving 13 bases of the junction unmatched. CDR3 in amino acids: CASNTGGNALDYTF. The DNA of the CDR3 is TGTGCCAGCAATACAGGGGGCAACGCCTTGGACTACACCTTC.

The chain employs TRBV9 and TRBJ2-7; D might be TRBD1 (6 bases). The V end lost 4 bases, the J end lost 2 bases, and 28 bases lay between the germline ends. The CDR3 covers 19 residues. CDR1 SGDLS and CDR2 YYNGEE come from the germline V gene. The CDR3 spells CASSRSMSDGQRFPYEQYF. CDR3 DNA sequence: TGTGCCAGCAGCCGAAGCATGTCTGATGGACAGCGATTTCCCTACGAGCAGTACTTC.

This clone has only a few counts. The chain couples TRBV5-6 to TRBJ1-4, with 9 bases that match TRBD1. This CDR3 has 14 residues. Germline V lookup: CDR1 SGHDT, CDR2 YYEEEE. The J segment lost 6 bases and the V segment lost 4 bases, leaving 4 bases of the junction unmatched. The CDR3 here is CASSRTGVDEKLFF. The CDR3 nucleotides read TGTGCCAGCAGCCGGACAGGGGTGGATGAAAAACTGTTTTTT.

As for this clone: Because the CDR3's place on the DNA is in doubt, the DNA is left out and the CDR3 is given as listed by TCRdb. The chain joins TRBV28 to TRBJ2-5; the D call TRBD1 from the table was never checked on the DNA. Germline CDR1 and CDR2: MDHEN and SYDVKM. The CDR3 spans 13 amino acids, including both terminal residues. The CDR3 sequence: CASSSSGQKSWNF.

Note on this clone: This clone may be a read error of a much larger clone one base away. This chain links TRBV7-9 with TRBJ2-3; D not certain. The CDR3 has 14 amino acids. The V end lost 0 bases, the J end lost 3 bases, and 7 bases lay between the germline ends. In germline, CDR1 is SEHNR, CDR2 FQNEAQ (reference sequence). Here the CDR3 reads CASSLATGTDTQYF. The CDR3 coding sequence is TGTGCCAGCAGCTTAGCTACCGGGACAGATACGCAGTATTTT.

The rearrangement links TRBV18 to TRBJ2-1, with TRBD2 matching over 10 bases. Germline assignment: CDR1 KGHSH and CDR2 LQKENI. The CDR3 is made up of 16 amino acids. Trimming at V came to 1 base and at J to 10 bases, leaving 10 bases not matched to a gene. CDR3 bases: TGTGCCAGCTCACCACTTGCTAGCGGGAGTCATTTAGAGCAGTTCTTC. Translating it yields CASSPLASGSHLEQFF. The full variable domain, in which reference TRBV18 and TRBJ2-1 provide the parts outside the CDR3, is NAGVMQNPRHLVRRRGQEARLRCSPMKGHSHVYWYRQLPEEGLKFMVYLQKENIIDESGMPKERFSAEFPKEGPSILRIQQVVRGDSAAYFCASSPLASGSHLEQFFGPGTRLTVL.

This clone showed up just a few times. The J gene is TRBJ2-3, the V gene TRBV9; TRBD2 aligns across 9 bases. J was trimmed by 4 bases and V by 0 bases; bases with no gene match: 6. The CDR3 runs to 16 residues. CDR1 SGDLS and CDR2 YYNGEE come from the germline V gene. In nucleotides, the CDR3 is TGTGCCAGCAGCGTAGCCGGCGGGAGGGCCGCAGATACGCAGTATTTT. Its translation is CASSVAGGRAADTQYF. Combining the CDR3 with reference TRBV9 and TRBJ2-3 gives the whole variable domain DSGVTQTPKHLITATGQRVTLRCSPRSGDLSVYWYQQSLDQGLQFLIQYYNGEERAKGNILERFSAQQFPDLHSELNLSSLELGDSALYFCASSVAGGRAADTQYFGPGTRLTVL.

The chain couples TRBV7-9 to TRBJ1-5; 7 nucleotides agree with TRBD1. Germline CDR1 is SEHNR and CDR2 is FQNEAQ (reference sequence). This CDR3 spans 13 amino acids. The V segment lost 4 bases and the J segment 6 bases; nucleotides outside the gene matches: 3. The CDR3 loop is CASSSRQGQPQHF. The CDR3 DNA sequence: TGTGCCAGCAGCTCTAGACAGGGTCAGCCCCAGCATTTT.

The chain combines TRBV25-1 with TRBJ2-1; TRBD1 matches 9 bases. Germline trimming cut 1 base from V and 6 bases from J; bases unmatched to any gene: 7. Germline lookup yields CDR1 MGHDK and CDR2 SYGVNS. The CDR3 covers 16 residues. The CDR3 reads CASSELGTGSGNEQFF. CDR3 nucleotide sequence: TGTGCCAGCAGTGAATTAGGGACAGGGTCCGGCAATGAGCAGTTCTTC.

The chain is built from TRBV7-3 and TRBJ2-1, with a possible D match to TRBD2 (5 bases). Germline values: CDR1 SGHTA, CDR2 FQGTGA. V lost 5 bases and J lost 3, with 11 bases in between. The CDR3 is 14 amino acids. The CDR3 coding sequence is TGTGCCAGCAGCGCAGGAGGCCTCTACAATGAGCAGTTCTTC. Amino acid sequence: CASSAGGLYNEQFF.

This clone was seen only a few times. This chain links TRBV5-6 with TRBJ2-1, with D hard to call. CDR1 is SGHDT and CDR2 is YYEEEE in the germline V gene. The CDR3 spans 13 residues. Trimming removed 2 bases from V and 6 bases from J, with 9 bases in between. The CDR3 is CASSFSSSNEQFF. CDR3 sequence (DNA): TGTGCCAGCAGCTTTTCCAGTAGCAATGAGCAGTTCTTC.

Written as DNA, the CDR3 is TGTGCCAGCTCACCGAACAGCTACGAGCAGTACGTC. Its protein is CASSPNSYEQYV. The chain couples TRBV18 to TRBJ2-7; D is uncertain. Trimming shortened V by 3 bases and J by 3 bases, and 6 bases separated the two germline ends. The CDR3 length is 12 residues. The germline CDR1 and CDR2 sequences are KGHSH and LQKENI.

This clone was counted only a few times. The V gene is TRBV18, the J gene TRBJ1-3; D is uncertain. CDR1 KGHSH and CDR2 LQKENI come from the germline V gene. V lost 8 bases and J lost 4, with 12 bases in between. This CDR3 comprises 13 residues. In DNA, the CDR3 is TGTGCCAGCCCTGCCAGGAACGGAAACACCATATATTTT. Encoded protein: CASPARNGNTIYF. Drawing the rest from reference TRBV18 and TRBJ1-3, the complete variable domain is NAGVMQNPRHLVRRRGQEARLRCSPMKGHSHVYWYRQLPEEGLKFMVYLQKENIIDESGMPKERFSAEFPKEGPSILRIQQVVRGDSAAYFCASPARNGNTIYFGEGSWLTVV.